The 31 T cell receptor beta chains below come from one sample, sequenced in a study of Ad26.COV2.S vaccination and SARS-CoV-2 variants. The protocol was immunoSEQ multiplex PCR, while the TCRdb copy is restricted to in-frame clones and leaves out a portion. The sample gives about 350,000 clones, about 91% of which show up once; 3.5% to 4.5% is in the top ten. Sequencing was performed on peripheral blood, taken after recovery from COVID-19. The receptors originated from a human donor who had recovered from COVID-19.

The rearrangement links TRBV3-1 (or the pseudogene TRBV3-2) to TRBJ1-1, with TRBD1 matching over 8 bases. This CDR3 region has 16 residues. Germline trimming cut 3 bases from V and 5 bases from J; bases unmatched to any gene: 11. Germline V gives CDR1 LGHDT, CDR2 YNNKEL (reference sequence). CDR3 protein: CASSQPPRTGGTEAFF. CDR3 sequence (DNA): TGTGCCAGCAGCCAGCCCCCCCGAACAGGGGGAACTGAAGCTTTCTTT.

The CDR3 nucleotides are TGTGCCAGCGCCAGGACAGGCTTCACCGGGGAGCTGTTTTTT. This gives the protein CASARTGFTGELFF. The chain links TRBV19 to TRBJ2-2; 7 bases agree with TRBD1. Germline-derived CDR1 and CDR2 are LNHDA and SQIVND (reference sequence). CDR3 length equals 14 residues. V gave up 9 bases and J gave up 4 bases; unmatched junction bases: 8.

The count of this clone is one. J is TRBJ2-7 and V is TRBV10-3; D is uncertain. Germline V gene data show CDR1 as ENHRY and CDR2 as SYGVKD. This CDR3 is built from 12 residues. The V gene lost 0 bases and the J gene lost 7 bases, with 7 bases spanning the gap. This CDR3 reads CAISESNGEQYF. The CDR3 bases are TGTGCCATCAGTGAGTCGAATGGGGAGCAGTACTTC.

The V and J genes are TRBV9 and TRBJ2-5, with a possible D match to TRBD1 (6 bases). CDR3 length: 16 residues. V lost 3 bases, J lost 0 bases, and 15 bases lay in between. CDR1 and CDR2 (germline): SGDLS, YYNGEE. CDR3 sequence reads: CASSAFGGGYQETQYF. CDR3 nucleotides: TGTGCCAGCAGCGCCTTTGGGGGCGGCTACCAAGAGACCCAGTACTTC.

The rearrangement joins TRBV5-1 to TRBJ1-1; D ambiguous. Trimming took off 1 base at V and 7 bases at J, with 14 bases between the two ends. The germline CDR1 and CDR2 sequences are SGHRS and YFSETQ. CDR3 size: 14 residues. CDR3 DNA sequence: TGCGCCAGCAGCTTGTCGGTGACGCCGGGTGAAGCTTTCTTT. It translates to CASSLSVTPGEAFF. Looking up the rest from reference TRBV5-1 and TRBJ1-1 gives the full variable domain: KAGVTQTPRYLIKTRGQQVTLSCSPISGHRSVSWYQQTPGQGLQFLFEYFSETQRNKGNFPGRFSGRQFSNSRSEMNVSTLELGDSALYLCASSLSVTPGEAFFGQGTRLTVV.

The chain employs TRBV9 and TRBJ2-5, with TRBD2 matching over 9 bases. The CDR3 runs to 16 residues. V trimming: 1 base; J trimming: 5 bases; junction bases outside the gene matches: 9. Germline V gives CDR1 SGDLS, CDR2 YYNGEE. The CDR3 bases are TGTGCCAGCAGCGTATCGGGCGGGGGGGCCGTTGAGACCCAGTACTTC. Its protein is CASSVSGGGAVETQYF.

This chain links TRBV2 with TRBJ1-2; D remains unclear. The CDR3 has 14 residues. Trimming cost V 1 base and J 4 bases, with 10 bases left between them. CDR1 and CDR2 (germline): SNHLY, FYNNEI. The CDR3 reads CASSEDGRSYGYTF. The CDR3 bases are TGTGCCAGCAGTGAAGATGGTCGGTCCTATGGCTACACCTTC. The whole variable domain, remainder taken from reference TRBV2 and TRBJ1-2, is EPEVTQTPSHQVTQMGQEVILRCVPISNHLYFYWYRQILGQKVEFLVSFYNNEISEKSEIFDDQFSVERPDGSNFTLKIRSTKLEDSAMYFCASSEDGRSYGYTFGSGTRLTVV.

A few counts support this clone. This chain connects TRBV6-4 to TRBJ1-1; D call uncertain. The V gene lost 3 bases and the J gene lost 3 bases, with 2 bases spanning the gap. Looked up from germline, CDR1 is MRHNA and CDR2 is SNTAGT. The CDR3 length is 11 residues. CDR3 in DNA: TGTGCCAGCAGTGATTACACTGAAGCTTTCTTT. Residues: CASSDYTEAFF.

This sequence joins TRBV7-6 and TRBJ1-2; D is ambiguous. Germline V CDR1 and CDR2: SGHVS, FNYEAQ. Trimming shortened V by 5 bases and J by 4 bases, and 14 bases separated the two germline ends. CDR3 size: 14 residues. The chain's CDR3 is CASSPLGPPYGYTF. CDR3 coding DNA: TGTGCCAGCAGCCCCCTTGGGCCGCCCTATGGCTACACCTTC.

The chain links TRBV6-5 to TRBJ1-1; D might be TRBD1 (5 bases). CDR3 size: 12 residues. The germline CDR1 and CDR2 sequences are MNHEY and SVGAGI. V lost 11 bases and J lost 1, with 11 bases in between. CDR3 sequence reads: CASLRGNTEAFF. The CDR3 DNA reads TGTGCCTCACTTAGGGGGAACACTGAAGCTTTCTTT.

This clone was counted between two and nine times. V gene TRBV7-9 combines with J gene TRBJ1-1; D gene ambiguous. The CDR3 covers 13 residues. Germline V gene sequence: CDR1 SEHNR, CDR2 FQNEAQ (reference sequence). V lost 3 bases, J lost 1 base, and 6 bases lay in between. The chain's CDR3 is CASSFPKNTEAFF. CDR3 DNA sequence: TGTGCCAGCAGCTTCCCTAAGAACACTGAAGCTTTCTTT.

This chain uses TRBV3-1 (or the pseudogene TRBV3-2) with TRBJ2-2; D ambiguous. The germline V gene encodes CDR1 LGHDT and CDR2 YNNKEL (reference sequence). V was shortened by 1 base and J by 6 bases, with 12 bases between the two germline ends. The CDR3 is made up of 15 amino acids. The CDR3 protein is CASSQGVVGPGELFF. The CDR3 DNA reads TGTGCCAGCAGCCAAGGGGTAGTTGGTCCCGGGGAGCTGTTTTTT.

The chain couples TRBV5-4 to TRBJ2-2, with D tentatively TRBD1 or TRBD2 (6 bases each). Trimming removed 1 base from V and 7 bases from J, with 20 bases in between. CDR3 size: 17 residues. Germline CDR1 reads SGHNT; CDR2 reads YYREEE (reference sequence). The CDR3 sequence: CASSLPNLGGGIGELFF. The CDR3, as DNA: TGTGCCAGCAGCTTGCCCAATCTCGGAGGGGGGATCGGGGAGCTGTTTTTT.

The genes are TRBV12-3 or TRBV12-4 and TRBJ1-2; the D gene is possibly TRBD1 (5 bases). CDR3 length equals 13 residues. V was cut by 6 bases and J by 4 bases, with 12 bases left in between. CDR3 DNA sequence: TGTGCCAGCAGCGACGGGGGGTTCTATGGCTACACCTTC. Translated, it gives CASSDGGFYGYTF.

The chain is built from TRBV20-1 and TRBJ1-5; TRBD1 matches at 7 bases. Trimming took 3 bases from V and 1 from J; bases not matched to a gene: 3. CDR1 and CDR2 from the germline V gene are DFQATT and SNEGSKA (reference sequence). The CDR3 extends over 14 amino acids. Here the CDR3 DNA reads TGCAGTGCTAGTCTGACAGGGAGCAATCAGCCCCAGCATTTT. The encoded protein is CSASLTGSNQPQHF.

The chain has TRBV4-3 and TRBJ1-2, with TRBD1 as a possible D gene (5 bases). The CDR3 length is 15 residues. Germline CDR1 and CDR2: LGHNA and YSLEER. Trimming stripped 5 bases from V and 4 bases from J, with 17 bases between. CDR3 coding DNA: TGCGCCAGCAGCAAAAAGGGCGAGGGGCCCTATGGCTACACCTTC. Protein sequence: CASSKKGEGPYGYTF.

The chain joins TRBV12-3 or TRBV12-4 to TRBJ1-1; D unclear. Between the trimmed V and J ends, which lost 3 bases and 1 base, there was a span of 6 bases. The CDR3 runs to 13 residues. CDR3 loop: CASSLRRNTEAFF. The CDR3 bases are TGTGCCAGCAGTTTGCGGAGGAACACTGAAGCTTTCTTT.

V is TRBV4-3 and J is TRBJ2-2; D ambiguous. CDR3 length: 13 amino acids. Between the trimmed V and J ends, which lost 2 bases and 6 bases, there was a span of 7 bases. Germline CDR1 LGHNA, CDR2 YSLEER. The CDR3: CASSQPQAGELFF. In nucleotides, the CDR3 is TGCGCCAGCAGCCAACCCCAAGCCGGGGAGCTGTTTTTT.

The rearrangement uses TRBV2 and TRBJ2-3, with a possible D match to TRBD2 (6 bases). Trimming left V 5 bases short and J 1 base short, with 10 bases between. The CDR3 sequence is 14 residues long. Germline values: CDR1 SNHLY, CDR2 FYNNEI. Here the CDR3 reads CASSLKRGTDTQYF. The CDR3, as DNA: TGTGCCAGCAGTCTGAAGCGGGGCACAGATACGCAGTATTTT.

This chain uses TRBV24-1 with TRBJ1-5, with D possibly matching TRBD1 (5 bases). Per germline, CDR1 KGHDR and CDR2 SFDVKD. V shed 2 bases and J shed 0 bases, with 19 bases lying between them. The CDR3 has 19 residues. The CDR3 reads CATSDSSSDRYYSNQPQHF. As DNA, the CDR3 is TGTGCCACCAGTGATTCCTCTTCTGACAGATATTATAGCAATCAGCCCCAGCATTTT.

The V call is TRBV11-2, the J call TRBJ2-1; no definite D call. Deletions cut 2 bases from V and 5 bases from J, with 7 bases between. Germline CDR1 is SGHAT and CDR2 is FQNNGV. The CDR3 runs 13 residues. The CDR3 protein is CASSLSQNNEQFF. The CDR3 bases are TGTGCCAGCAGCTTAAGTCAGAACAATGAGCAGTTCTTC.

The rearrangement uses TRBV11-3 and TRBJ2-3; TRBD2 agrees at 13 bases. With V trimmed by 5 bases and J by 4 bases, 6 bases remained unmatched. The germline gives CDR1 SGHNT, CDR2 YENEEA. CDR3 length: 16 residues. CDR3 coding DNA: TGTGCCAGCAGCCTGGGACTAGCGGGGTACGCAGATACGCAGTATTTT. This gives the protein CASSLGLAGYADTQYF. Together with reference TRBV11-3 and TRBJ2-3, the CDR3 gives the full variable domain: EAGVVQSPRYKIIEKKQPVAFWCNPISGHNTLYWYLQNLGQGPELLIRYENEEAVDDSQLPKDRFSAERLKGVDSTLKIQPAELGDSAVYLCASSLGLAGYADTQYFGPGTRLTVL.

CDR3 residues: CASSLKNTGELFF. The CDR3 nucleotides read TGTGCCAGCAGTTTAAAGAACACCGGGGAGCTGTTTTTT. This chain connects TRBV27 to TRBJ2-2; no clear D gene. This CDR3 region has 13 residues. The ends were cut back, 2 bases at V and 1 base at J, with 2 bases in the middle. From germline, CDR1 is MNHEY and CDR2 SMNVEV (reference sequence).

V is TRBV7-9 and J is TRBJ2-2; 9 nucleotides match TRBD1. CDR1 SEHNR and CDR2 FQNEAQ come from the germline V gene (reference sequence). V lost 5 bases to trimming and J lost 4 bases; unmatched junction nucleotides: 5. The CDR3 spans 15 residues. CDR3 region: CASSIRTGVTGELFF. The CDR3 region has the DNA TGTGCCAGCAGCATCAGGACAGGGGTCACCGGGGAGCTGTTTTTT.

The rearrangement uses TRBV5-6 and TRBJ2-7; no clear D. The CDR3 loop spans 13 amino acids. V gave up 4 bases and J gave up 6 bases, with 14 bases separating them. The germline V gene encodes CDR1 SGHDT and CDR2 YYEEEE. The CDR3 DNA reads as TGTGCCAGCAGCGCAGGTTCTCTTGCCGAGCAGTACTTC. It encodes CASSAGSLAEQYF. Variable domain in full (rest from reference TRBV5-6 and TRBJ2-7): DAGVTQSPTHLIKTRGQQVTLRCSPKSGHDTVSWYQQALGQGPQFIFQYYEEEERQRGNFPDRFSGHQFPNYSSELNVNALLLGDSALYLCASSAGSLAEQYFGPGTRLTVT.

In the case of this clone: Other nucleotide sequences from this sample produce the same CDR3. This chain joins TRBV15 and TRBJ2-2; D gene unclear. CDR3 length: 13 amino acids. V lost 1 base and J lost 0, with 0 bases in between. Germline CDR1 reads LNHNV; CDR2 reads YYDKDF (reference sequence). CDR3 in amino acids: CATSRANTGELFF. The CDR3 DNA reads as TGTGCCACCAGCAGAGCGAACACCGGGGAGCTGTTTTTT.

The chain has TRBV27 and TRBJ2-2, with TRBD1 matching over 8 bases. The V segment lost 6 bases and the J segment 4 bases; nucleotides outside the gene matches: 13. Looked up from germline, CDR1 is MNHEY and CDR2 is SMNVEV (reference sequence). This CDR3 has 17 residues. CDR3 in amino acids: CASSFTETGAATGELFF. CDR3 nucleotides: TGTGCCAGCAGCTTCACGGAGACAGGGGCGGCCACCGGGGAGCTGTTTTTT.

The chain carries TRBV6-5 and TRBJ2-5; D is unclear. Germline V CDR1 and CDR2: MNHEY, SVGAGI. V was clipped by 0 bases and J by 7 bases, with 6 bases between them. The CDR3 contains 12 residues. CDR3 coding DNA: TGTGCCAGCAGTTACTCGACGGGGACCCAGTACTTC. It is translated as CASSYSTGTQYF.

This clone has more than one count but fewer than ten. This sequence joins TRBV29-1 and TRBJ1-1, with D hard to call. Trimming shortened V by 4 bases and J by 10 bases, and 16 bases separated the two germline ends. This CDR3 region has 12 residues. Germline V CDR1 and CDR2: SQVTM, ANQGSEA. The CDR3 DNA reads as TGCAGCGTTGGAAAGTCTGAGGGCGCAGCTTTCTTT. Residues: CSVGKSEGAAFF.

The chain couples TRBV9 to TRBJ2-7; 7 bases are a match to TRBD1. CDR3 length: 13 amino acids. The germline V gene encodes CDR1 SGDLS and CDR2 YYNGEE. V shed 2 bases, J shed 3 bases, and the junction held 2 bases outside the gene matches. CDR3 loop: CASSVRQGYEQYF. In DNA, the CDR3 is TGTGCCAGCAGCGTCCGACAGGGCTACGAGCAGTACTTC.

This CDR3 reads CASSLGLAGGSGYEQYF. CDR3 DNA: TGTGCCAGCAGCTTAGGACTAGCGGGGGGTTCCGGCTACGAGCAGTACTTC. The chain has TRBV7-2 and TRBJ2-7; 13 nucleotides line up with TRBD2. The CDR3 consists of 17 residues. V lost 1 base to trimming and J lost 3 bases; unmatched junction nucleotides: 6. Germline CDR1 reads SGHTA; CDR2 reads FQGNSA. The variable domain in full, with the rest retrieved from reference TRBV7-2 and TRBJ2-7, is GAGVSQSPSNKVTEKGKDVELRCDPISGHTALYWYRQSLGQGLEFLIYFQGNSAPDKSGLPSDRFSAERTGGSVSTLTIQRTQQEDSAVYLCASSLGLAGGSGYEQYFGPGTRLTVT.